This T cell receptor (beta chain) derives from a study of Graves' ophthalmopathy and Graves' hyperthyroidism. Study-wide context: Stable hyperthyroid donors showed no ophthalmopathy during 18 months follow-up.

Study findings and constraints: Both an approximately 70% sensitivity and an approximately 76% specificity characterized the model's predictions of ophthalmopathy progression. Ophthalmopathy could be told apart from stable hyperthyroidism by a 13-signature model (around 85% sensitivity, approximately 81% specificity).

Amplification of TCR beta CDR3 regions used RNA transcripts. Second-round multiplex PCR came after first-round RT-PCR with HTBI primers. TCRdb analysed the multiplex PCR reads with MiXCR anew, one entry per CDR3 protein. The sample gives some 1.1 million distinct CDR3 sequences, less than 45% of which show up once; roughly 11% is in the top ten. Symptoms, serum thyroxine and TRAb, thyroid ultrasound, and orbital computed tomography formed the diagnostic basis. About this clonotype itself: The antigen is unknown.

The junction had 6 bases not matched to a gene; V was cut back by 4 bases and J by 1 base. This CDR3 has 16 amino acids. CDR1 and CDR2 from the germline V gene are SGDLS and YYNGEE. The chain couples TRBV9 to TRBJ1-3; 9 bases are shared with TRBD1. The sample consisted of peripheral blood or thyroid tissue (not recorded which). The receptor's source is an adult man with Graves' hyperthyroidism. CDR3 sequence: CASSPPGTGSGNTIYF. The CDR3 DNA reads TGTGCCAGCAGCCCTCCGGGGACAGGGTCTGGAAACACCATATATTTT.